Listed below are T cell receptor beta chains from one sample, sequenced in a study of Graves' ophthalmopathy and Graves' hyperthyroidism. TCRdb ran MiXCR on the multiplex PCR reads and lists one entry per CDR3 protein. The profile shows about 380,000 distinct CDR3 sequences, less than 20% of them singletons. The source material was peripheral blood. The receptors shown here come from a woman aged 18-29 years with stable Graves' hyperthyroidism. The CDR3 runs from the conserved cysteine through the conserved F or W. The D gene is left open where the match is weak. The size of a clone is reported for some rows only, either as once, few or many, or as a class for expanded clones.

v_gene	d_gene	j_gene	abundance	CDR3nt	CDR3aa
TRBV20-1	TRBD1	TRBJ2-5	few	TGCAGTGCTAGAGATCTCGGGACAGACTTACAAGAGACCCAGTACTTC	CSARDLGTDLQETQYF
TRBV30	-	TRBJ1-2	-	TGTGCCTGGAGTGTGAAGGGCAGTCATGGCTACACCTTC	CAWSVKGSHGYTF
TRBV5-1	-	TRBJ2-7	many	TGTGCCAGCAGTTCTGACAGCTCCTACGAGCAGTACTTC	CASSSDSSYEQYF
TRBV19	TRBD1	TRBJ1-2	many	TGTGCCAGTAGTATTGCTCCGGGACAGGGTACCTATGGCTACACCTTC	CASSIAPGQGTYGYTF
TRBV7-2	TRBD1	TRBJ1-2	many	TGTGCCAGCAGCCCCGGACAGGGGGACTATGGCTACACCTTC	CASSPGQGDYGYTF
TRBV20-1	-	TRBJ1-5	-	TGCAGTGCCAGTGGCGGGGTAGGCCAGCCCCAGCATTTT	CSASGGVGQPQHF
TRBV12-3/TRBV12-4	-	TRBJ2-4	many	TGTGCCACCGAACTACAGGGAATTCAGTACTTC	CATELQGIQYF
TRBV5-1	-	TRBJ2-7	once	TGCGCCAGCAGACCGGGACAAGGCCCCTACGAGCAGTACTTC	CASRPGQGPYEQYF
TRBV10-3	TRBD1	TRBJ1-2	few	TGTGCTACTACTCCCGGGACAGGAGCTCGGACCTATGGCTACACCTTC	CATTPGTGARTYGYTF
TRBV11-3	TRBD2	TRBJ2-2	many	TGTGCCAGCAGCTTAAGGACTAGCGGAACCGGGGAGCTGTTTTTT	CASSLRTSGTGELFF
TRBV7-2	-	TRBJ1-2	many	TGTGCCAGCACCCCCCCCATTATAGGTGGCTACACCTTC	CASTPPIIGGYTF
TRBV7-2	-	TRBJ1-2	many	TGTGCCAGCAGCACCCCAGAGGGCGCGGACTATGGCTACACCTTC	CASSTPEGADYGYTF
TRBV14	-	TRBJ1-2	many	TGTGCCAGCAGCCAAGAAGCAGAAAACTATGGCTACACCTTC	CASSQEAENYGYTF
TRBV5-1	-	TRBJ1-1	many	TGCGCCAGCAGCTCCGGGGACATCCCCACTGAAGCTTTCTTT	CASSSGDIPTEAFF
TRBV7-2	-	TRBJ2-7	many	TGCGCCAGCAGTCAACCCCAAGCGCTTGCCTACGAGCAGTACTTC	CASSQPQALAYEQYF
TRBV11-2	-	TRBJ2-2	many	TGTGCCAGCAGCTCCGGGACTCATCTGGCCGGGGAGCTGTTTTTT	CASSSGTHLAGELFF
TRBV15	-	TRBJ1-5	few	TGTGCCACCAGCAGTAAGGTACCCGCGGGGAATCAGCCCCAGCATTTT	CATSSKVPAGNQPQHF
TRBV19	TRBD1	TRBJ1-5	many	TGTGCCAGTAGCTCCGGACAGGGGAGGTTGTGGAATCAGCCCCAGCATTTT	CASSSGQGRLWNQPQHF
TRBV4-1	-	TRBJ1-2	many	TGCGCCAGCAGCCAAGTTGGGAAGCATGGCTACACCTTC	CASSQVGKHGYTF
TRBV7-9	-	TRBJ1-1	many	TGTGCCAGCAGCAGTTCTGGACAGATGAACACTGAAGCTTTCTTT	CASSSSGQMNTEAFF
TRBV2	-	TRBJ1-1	-	TGTGCCAGCAGTGGTCCTGACAACGAAGCTTTCTTT	CASSGPDNEAFF
TRBV5-8	TRBD2	TRBJ2-5	many	TGTGCCAGCAGCTGGGGACTAGTCCAAGAGACCCAGTACTTC	CASSWGLVQETQYF
TRBV6-1	TRBD2	TRBJ2-7	many	TGTGCCAGCAGTGAGGGGGTAGCGGGGGTGGCCTACGAGCAGTACTTC	CASSEGVAGVAYEQYF
TRBV19	-	TRBJ1-2	-	TGTGCCAGTAGTTCTCCTAGAGGGGGACCCAACTATGGCTACACCTTC	CASSSPRGGPNYGYTF
TRBV19	-	TRBJ2-2	many	TGTGCCAGTAGTATTCTCACCGGGGAGCTGTTTTTT	CASSILTGELFF
TRBV12-3/TRBV12-4	-	TRBJ2-7	many	TGTGCCAGCAGTTCTGGGCGTGACGAGCAGTACTTC	CASSSGRDEQYF
TRBV18	TRBD1	TRBJ1-2	-	TGTGCCAGCTCACCTCTGCAGGGGGCGCATGGAAACTATGGCTACACCTTC	CASSPLQGAHGNYGYTF
TRBV7-8	-	TRBJ1-5	few	TGTGCCAGCAGCTTAACGAGGGTTTTAAATCAGCCCCAGCATTTT	CASSLTRVLNQPQHF
TRBV18	-	TRBJ1-6	many	TGTGCCAGCTCTCAGGCCCCAGGCAATTCACCCCTCCACTTT	CASSQAPGNSPLHF
TRBV6-1	TRBD1	TRBJ1-4	many	TGTGCCAGCAGTGACCGACAGGGCAGGGAAAAACTGTTTTTT	CASSDRQGREKLFF
TRBV7-9	TRBD1	TRBJ2-7	many	TGTGCCAGCAGCTTAGGGCTGGGACAGGGGTCCTACGAGCAGTACTTC	CASSLGLGQGSYEQYF
TRBV11-2	-	TRBJ1-3	many	TGTGCCAGCAGCTTACCGGGGGCTGGAAACACCATATATTTT	CASSLPGAGNTIYF
TRBV6-5	-	TRBJ2-7	many	TGTGCCAGCAGTTACTCTCCGTCCGACGAGCAGTACTTC	CASSYSPSDEQYF
TRBV6-1	-	TRBJ1-1	-	TGTGCCAGCAGACACGCCGGGACACTCTCCACTGAAGCTTTCTTT	CASRHAGTLSTEAFF
TRBV6-1	-	TRBJ1-2	many	TGTGCCAGCAGTGAACCTAACTATGGCTACACCTTC	CASSEPNYGYTF
TRBV6-1	-	TRBJ2-7	-	TGTGCCAGCAGTGCCGGACAGAGCTCCTACGGGCAGTACTTC	CASSAGQSSYGQYF
TRBV3-1	-	TRBJ1-2	-	TGTGCCAGCAGCCTCCGGGACGGAGGCTATGGCTACACCTTC	CASSLRDGGYGYTF
TRBV6-4	TRBD1	TRBJ1-6	few	TGTGCCAGTAGTAATCAGGGGGTTCTGTCACCCCTCCACTTT	CASSNQGVLSPLHF
TRBV20-1	-	TRBJ2-7	many	TGCAGTGCACCACCGACGACGCGGGGGCCCTACGAGCAGTACTTC	CSAPPTTRGPYEQYF
TRBV19	TRBD1	TRBJ2-2	few	TGTGCCAGTATTCGGACAGGGTTGGACACCGGGGAGCTGTTTTTT	CASIRTGLDTGELFF